This record concerns one TCR beta chain sequence. The source of the sample is a study of blood T cell repertoires in COVID-19. For the study at large: COVID-19 samples from acute and convalescent phases originated in the United States, Italy and Spain.

With V trimmed by 3 bases and J by 10 bases, 14 bases remained unmatched. CDR1 and CDR2 (germline): LNHDA, SQIVND (reference sequence). This CDR3 spans 16 amino acids. It was during active infection that Seattle patients were enrolled and then longitudinally followed. Authors' processing steps: Reference gene primer amplification yielded estimated nucleated cell counts. Profiling relied on immunoSEQ multiplex PCR, and the TCRdb table lists in-frame clones only, not all of them. The V and J calls and clone size come from that table; D and trimming were worked out from the DNA. The sample consists of under 200,000 clones, 79% of them appearing once.

The sample comprised peripheral blood. J is TRBJ1-4 and V is TRBV19; 7 nucleotides line up with TRBD1. The TCR sequence derives from an older woman with COVID-19, enrolled during active disease. The DNA for the CDR3 is TGTGCCAGTAGTATCTGGGACAGAGCAGTAATGGGAAAACTGTTTTTT. This encodes CASSIWDRAVMGKLFF.